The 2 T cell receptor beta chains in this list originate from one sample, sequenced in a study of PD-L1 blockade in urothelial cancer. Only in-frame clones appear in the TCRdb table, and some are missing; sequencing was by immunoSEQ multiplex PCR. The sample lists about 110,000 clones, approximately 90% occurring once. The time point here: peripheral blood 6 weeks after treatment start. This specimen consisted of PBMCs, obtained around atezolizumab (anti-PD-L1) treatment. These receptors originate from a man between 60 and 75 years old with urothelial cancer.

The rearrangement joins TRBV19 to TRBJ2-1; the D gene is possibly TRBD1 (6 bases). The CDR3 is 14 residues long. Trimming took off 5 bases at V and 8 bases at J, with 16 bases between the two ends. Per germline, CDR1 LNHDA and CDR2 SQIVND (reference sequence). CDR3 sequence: CASSLQGWGDEQFF. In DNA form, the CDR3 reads TGTGCCAGTAGTCTACAGGGTTGGGGCGATGAGCAGTTCTTC.

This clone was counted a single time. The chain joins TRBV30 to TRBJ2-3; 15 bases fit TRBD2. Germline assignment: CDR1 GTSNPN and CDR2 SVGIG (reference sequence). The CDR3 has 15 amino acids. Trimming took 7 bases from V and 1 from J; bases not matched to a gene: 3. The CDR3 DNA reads TGTGCCTCAGGACTAGCGGGGGGGGGCACAGATACGCAGTATTTT. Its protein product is CASGLAGGGTDTQYF.